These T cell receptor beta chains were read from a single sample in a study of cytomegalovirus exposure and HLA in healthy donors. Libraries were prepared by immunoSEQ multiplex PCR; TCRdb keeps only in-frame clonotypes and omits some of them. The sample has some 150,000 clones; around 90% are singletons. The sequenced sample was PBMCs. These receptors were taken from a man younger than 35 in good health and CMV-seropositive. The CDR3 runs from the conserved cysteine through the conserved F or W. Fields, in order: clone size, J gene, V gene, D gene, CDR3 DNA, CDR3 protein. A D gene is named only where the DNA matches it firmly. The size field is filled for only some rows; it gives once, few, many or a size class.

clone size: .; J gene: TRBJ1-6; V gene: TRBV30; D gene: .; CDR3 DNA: TGTGCCTGGAGTGATCAGGGAATCGGGAATTCACCCCTCCACTTT; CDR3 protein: CAWSDQGIGNSPLHF
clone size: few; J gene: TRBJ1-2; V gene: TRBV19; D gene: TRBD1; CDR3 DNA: TGTGCCAGTAGTATGTCGACAGGGGAGGTTCGCCGTGGCTACACCTTC; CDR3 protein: CASSMSTGEVRRGYTF
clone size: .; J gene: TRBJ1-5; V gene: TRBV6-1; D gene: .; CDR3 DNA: TGTGCCAGCAGTGAAAGGTTGCAGGGGTCCCTTGGGCCCCAGCATTTT; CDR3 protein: CASSERLQGSLGPQHF
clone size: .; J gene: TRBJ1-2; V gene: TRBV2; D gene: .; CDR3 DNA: TGTGCCAGCACGGTTCACGGCTATGGCTACACCTTC; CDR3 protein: CASTVHGYGYTF
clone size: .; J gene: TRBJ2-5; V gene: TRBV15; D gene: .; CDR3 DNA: TGTGCCACCGCCCGGTCGGGCACTGGGGGGGAGACCCAGTACTTC; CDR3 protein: CATARSGTGGETQYF
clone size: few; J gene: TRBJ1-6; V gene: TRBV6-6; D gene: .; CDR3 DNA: TGTGCCACCAACCGGCAGGGCCGGAATTCACCCCTCCACTTT; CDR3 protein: CATNRQGRNSPLHF
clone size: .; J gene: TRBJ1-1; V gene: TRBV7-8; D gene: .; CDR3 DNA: TGTGCCAGCAGCAACCGTTTAGGGGAGAACACTGAAGCTTTCTTT; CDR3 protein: CASSNRLGENTEAFF
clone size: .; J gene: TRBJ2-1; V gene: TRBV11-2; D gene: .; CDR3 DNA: TGTGCCAGCAGCTCTGCGGGGCCGGGTGATGAGCAGTTCTTC; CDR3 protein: CASSSAGPGDEQFF
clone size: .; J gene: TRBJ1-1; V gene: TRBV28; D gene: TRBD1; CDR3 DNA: TGTGCCAGCAGGGACTCCGGACAGGGGGCAGCTTTCTTT; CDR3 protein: CASRDSGQGAAFF
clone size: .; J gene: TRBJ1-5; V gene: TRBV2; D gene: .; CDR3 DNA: TGTGCCAGCAGTAGGGACAACAATCAGCCCCAGCATTTT; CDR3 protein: CASSRDNNQPQHF
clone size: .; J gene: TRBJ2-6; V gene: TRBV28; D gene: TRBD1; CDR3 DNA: TGTGCCAGCAGTAGGACAGGGACTGGGGCCAACGTCCTGACTTTC; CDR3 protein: CASSRTGTGANVLTF
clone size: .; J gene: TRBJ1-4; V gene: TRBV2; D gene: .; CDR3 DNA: TGTGCCAGCAGACCCCATCTCTACAGGGCTGCTAATGAAAAACTGTTTTTT; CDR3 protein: CASRPHLYRAANEKLFF